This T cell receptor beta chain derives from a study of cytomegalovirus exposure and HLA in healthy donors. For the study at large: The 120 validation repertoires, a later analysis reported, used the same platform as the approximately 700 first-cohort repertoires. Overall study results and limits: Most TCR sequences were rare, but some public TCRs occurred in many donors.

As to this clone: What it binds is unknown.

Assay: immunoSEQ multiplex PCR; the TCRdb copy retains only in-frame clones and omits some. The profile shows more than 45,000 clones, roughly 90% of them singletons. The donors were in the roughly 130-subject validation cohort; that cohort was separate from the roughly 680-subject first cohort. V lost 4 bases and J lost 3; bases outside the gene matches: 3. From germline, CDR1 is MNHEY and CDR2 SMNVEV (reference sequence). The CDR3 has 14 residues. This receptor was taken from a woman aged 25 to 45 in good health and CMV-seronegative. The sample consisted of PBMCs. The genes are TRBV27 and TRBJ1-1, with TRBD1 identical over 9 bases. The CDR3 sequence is CASSSRTGDTEAFF. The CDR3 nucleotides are TGTGCCAGCAGTTCCCGGACAGGGGACACTGAAGCTTTCTTT.